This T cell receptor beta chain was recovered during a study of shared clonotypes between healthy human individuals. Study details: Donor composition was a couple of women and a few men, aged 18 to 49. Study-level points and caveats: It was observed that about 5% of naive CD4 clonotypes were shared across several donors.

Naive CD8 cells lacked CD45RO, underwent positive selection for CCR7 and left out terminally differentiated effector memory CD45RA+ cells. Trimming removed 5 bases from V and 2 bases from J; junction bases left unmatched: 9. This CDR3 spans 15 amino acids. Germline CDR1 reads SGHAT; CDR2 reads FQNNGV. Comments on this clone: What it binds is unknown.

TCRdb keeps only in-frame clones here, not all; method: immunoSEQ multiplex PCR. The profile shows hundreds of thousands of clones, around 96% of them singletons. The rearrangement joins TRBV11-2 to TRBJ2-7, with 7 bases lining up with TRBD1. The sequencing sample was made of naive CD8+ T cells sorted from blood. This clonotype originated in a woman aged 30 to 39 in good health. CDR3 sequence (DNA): TGTGCCAGCAGCGTAGGGACAGCCCCCGCCTACGAGCAGTACTTC. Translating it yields CASSVGTAPAYEQYF.